One and the same sample provided the 4 T cell receptor beta chains below, sequenced in a study of cytomegalovirus exposure and HLA in healthy donors. Measured with immunoSEQ multiplex PCR; TCRdb has only the in-frame clones, and not every one. The sample holds 150,000 to 200,000 clones, more than 70% seen once. What was sequenced was PBMCs. These receptors originate from a young man in good health and CMV-seropositive.

The chain uses TRBV10-1 and TRBJ2-1; the D gene is possibly TRBD1 (5 bases). The V end lost 6 bases, the J end lost 4 bases, and 22 bases lay between the germline ends. Per germline, CDR1 WNHNN and CDR2 SYGVQD (reference sequence). The CDR3 contains 17 residues. CDR3 DNA sequence: TGCGCCAGCAGCCCCTTACTTGCAGGGCTCCTATACAATGAGCAGTTCTTC. Translating gives CASSPLLAGLLYNEQFF.

J is TRBJ2-7 and V is TRBV27, with D uncertain. The CDR3 spans 13 residues. V was pared by 6 bases and J by 2 bases, with 11 bases between. Germline V gene data show CDR1 as MNHEY and CDR2 as SMNVEV (reference sequence). The CDR3 loop is CASSSPRAYEQYF. The DNA of the CDR3 is TGTGCCAGCAGCTCCCCACGAGCCTACGAGCAGTACTTC.

The rearrangement uses TRBV5-1 and TRBJ2-2; TRBD2 agrees at 12 bases. CDR3 length equals 15 residues. V lost 4 bases, J lost 6 bases, and 4 bases stayed unmatched. Germline CDR1 reads SGHRS; CDR2 reads YFSETQ. As DNA, the CDR3 is TGCGCCAGCAGCCCTAGCGGGAGGGCCCCCGGGGAGCTGTTTTTT. It specifies CASSPSGRAPGELFF.

This chain links TRBV28 with TRBJ2-7; TRBD2 might be the D (7 bases). Germline V lookup: CDR1 MDHEN, CDR2 SYDVKM. This CDR3 is 13 amino acids long. V dropped 2 bases and J dropped 6 bases, with 11 bases sitting between them. CDR3 in amino acids: CASSLGGAGEQYF. CDR3 DNA: TGTGCCAGCAGTTTAGGGGGGGCTGGCGAGCAGTACTTC. Combining the CDR3 with reference TRBV28 and TRBJ2-7 gives the whole variable domain DVKVTQSSRYLVKRTGEKVFLECVQDMDHENMFWYRQDPGLGLRLIYFSYDVKMKEKGDIPEGYSVSREKKERFSLILESASTNQTSMYLCASSLGGAGEQYFGPGTRLTVT.